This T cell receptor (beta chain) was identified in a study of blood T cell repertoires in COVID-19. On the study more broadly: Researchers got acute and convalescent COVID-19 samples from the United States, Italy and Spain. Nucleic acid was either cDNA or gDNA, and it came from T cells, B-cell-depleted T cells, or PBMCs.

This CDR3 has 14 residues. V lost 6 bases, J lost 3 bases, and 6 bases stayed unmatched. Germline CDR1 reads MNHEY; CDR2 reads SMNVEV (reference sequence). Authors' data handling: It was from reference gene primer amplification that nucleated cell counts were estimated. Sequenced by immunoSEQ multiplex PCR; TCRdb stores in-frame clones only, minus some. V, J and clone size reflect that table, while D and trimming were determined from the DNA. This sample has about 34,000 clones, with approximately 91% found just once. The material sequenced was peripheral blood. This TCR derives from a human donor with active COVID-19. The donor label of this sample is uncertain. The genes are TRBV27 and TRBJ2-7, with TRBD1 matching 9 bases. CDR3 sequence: CASSLDRGVYEQYF. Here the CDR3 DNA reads TGTGCCAGCAGCCTGGACAGGGGTGTCTACGAGCAGTACTTC.